What follows is one TCR beta chain and its context. This entry belongs to a study of blood T cell repertoires in COVID-19. At the level of the study: Samples representing acute and convalescent COVID-19 were sourced from the United States, Italy and Spain.

TCRdb's table, derived via immunoSEQ multiplex PCR, lists solely in-frame clones and lacks some. The data contain roughly 190,000 clones, more than 75% of them singletons. V shed 5 bases and J shed 2 bases, with 3 bases lying between them. Germline CDR1 reads MNHNY; CDR2 reads SVGAGI (reference sequence). There are 12 residues in the CDR3. Sequenced material: peripheral blood. The rearrangement joins TRBV6-6 to TRBJ2-2; D is unresolved. The receptor's source is a man aged 35-49 years with active or convalescent COVID-19. The CDR3 DNA sequence: TGTGCCAGCAGTATAAACACCGGGGAGCTGTTTTTT. It yields the protein CASSINTGELFF.